This T cell receptor beta chain was obtained from a study of T cell changes during pregnancy in multiple sclerosis. Germline lookup yields CDR1 SGHAT and CDR2 FQNNGV. This CDR3 contains 14 residues. The ends lost 4 bases at V and 5 bases at J; junction bases unmatched: 3. Some clones are missing from TCRdb's copy, which holds only in-frame ones; the method was immunoSEQ multiplex PCR. The profile covers about 21,000 clones, with less than 90% appearing a single time and less than 20% taken by the ten largest. The sample consisted of CD8+ T cells from peripheral blood mononuclear cells, taken after pregnancy. The chain employs TRBV11-2 and TRBJ2-7; 12 bases agree with TRBD2. The receptor was derived from a female donor in good health, enrolled as a control in a pregnancy study. The CDR3 sequence is CASSSSGRVHEQYF. CDR3 coding DNA: TGTGCCAGCAGCTCTAGCGGGAGGGTTCACGAGCAGTACTTC.